This TCR beta chain derives from a study of shared clonotypes between healthy human individuals. For the study at large: The plates for each donor numbered three CD4 naive, three CD4 memory, two CD8 naive and one CD8 memory.

This clone was observed a single time. Its antigen is unidentified. Partitioning of CD4+ cells yielded a CD45RA+ naive subset and a CD45RA-negative memory subset. Using immunoSEQ multiplex PCR, the repertoire was profiled, and TCRdb retains in-frame clones only, with some absent. The sample carries over a million clones, roughly 96% recorded once. This CDR3 region has 15 residues. CDR1 is SEHNR, CDR2 FQNEAQ, per germline (reference sequence). Trimming shortened V by 1 base and J by 2 bases, and 11 bases separated the two germline ends. Overall study results and limits: Memory subsets generally showed lower estimated richness than naive subsets. Represented genetic and exposure-history diversity was restricted by having few donors.

V usage is TRBV7-9 and J usage is TRBJ2-5; no reliable D call. The sequenced sample was naive CD4+ T cells sorted from blood. Subset noted: CD45RA+ positively selected. The receptor comes from a man between 25 and 39 years old in good health. CDR3 nucleotide sequence: TGTGCCAGCAGCTTAGGTCAGGCTGGACAAGAGACCCAGTACTTC. Its translation is CASSLGQAGQETQYF.